The 18 T cell receptor beta chains below all came from one sample that was sequenced in a study of cytomegalovirus exposure and HLA in healthy donors. The study ran its PCR with 60 Vbeta and 13 Jbeta primers. This table comes from immunoSEQ multiplex PCR, and its TCRdb copy is limited to in-frame clones, with some not included. Among about 67,000 clones listed, 75% to 90% were seen once. Sequencing used PBMCs. These receptors came from a woman younger than 45 in good health and CMV-seropositive.

The CDR3 DNA is TGTGCCACCGAGGTTCTTTGGCAGCCCTACGAGCAGTACTTC. Its translation is CATEVLWQPYEQYF. This chain connects TRBV6-1 to TRBJ2-7, with no clear D. V was shortened by 10 bases and J by 2 bases, with 18 bases between the two germline ends. The germline gives CDR1 MNHNS, CDR2 SASEGT. CDR3 length equals 14 residues.

The chain carries TRBV27 and TRBJ2-7; TRBD1 agrees at 9 bases. Germline CDR1 and CDR2: MNHEY and SMNVEV (reference sequence). The CDR3 is 15 amino acids. Losses at the gene ends were 6 bases for V and 2 bases for J; bases not matched to a gene: 8. CDR3 DNA: TGTGCCAGCAGCAGAACCGGGACAGGGACCTACGAGCAGTACTTC. It specifies CASSRTGTGTYEQYF.

The chain joins TRBV27 to TRBJ2-7, with 11 bases lining up with TRBD2. Losses at the gene ends were 4 bases for V and 5 bases for J; bases not matched to a gene: 7. Germline values: CDR1 MNHEY, CDR2 SMNVEV (reference sequence). The CDR3 is 15 amino acids. The CDR3 DNA reads TGTGCCAGCAGTTCATCTAGCGGGAGGACTGACGAGCAGTACTTC. Its protein product is CASSSSSGRTDEQYF.

The V gene is TRBV19, the J gene TRBJ2-1, with a possible D match to TRBD1 (6 bases). The CDR3 covers 14 residues. The germline V and J ends were trimmed by 5 bases and 8 bases, with 16 bases remaining between them. Germline CDR1 LNHDA, CDR2 SQIVND (reference sequence). CDR3 in amino acids: CASSRRTADDEQFF. The CDR3 nucleotides are TGTGCCAGTAGTCGGAGGACAGCCGACGATGAGCAGTTCTTC. Full variable domain (rest looked up from reference TRBV19 and TRBJ2-1): DGGITQSPKYLFRKEGQNVTLSCEQNLNHDAMYWYRQDPGQGLRLIYYSQIVNDFQKGDIAEGYSVSREKKESFPLTVTSAQKNPTAFYLCASSRRTADDEQFFGPGTRLTVL.

J is TRBJ1-1 and V is TRBV18; a possible D gene is TRBD1 (5 bases). Trimming removed 5 bases at V and 1 base at J, with 11 bases between. Per the germline V gene, CDR1 is KGHSH and CDR2 is LQKENI. The CDR3 length is 14 residues. For the CDR3, the DNA is TGTGCCAGCTCATCGACGGGGGAGAACACTGAAGCTTTCTTT. Protein sequence: CASSSTGENTEAFF.

This chain connects TRBV11-2 to TRBJ2-1, with TRBD2 identical over 9 bases. Unmatched junction bases numbered 2, after V lost 5 bases and J lost 6 bases. The CDR3 consists of 13 residues. Per the germline V gene, CDR1 is SGHAT and CDR2 is FQNNGV. In DNA, the CDR3 is TGTGCCAGCAGCGGGACTAGCCGCAATGAGCAGTTCTTC. Protein product: CASSGTSRNEQFF.

V gene TRBV19 combines with J gene TRBJ2-1; 9 bases are shared with TRBD2. The CDR3 sequence is 15 residues long. Germline V CDR1 and CDR2: LNHDA, SQIVND (reference sequence). With 7 bases clipped from V and 3 bases from J, the junction kept 7 bases outside the gene matches. The CDR3 sequence: CASTMLAGLYNEQFF. In DNA form, the CDR3 reads TGTGCCAGTACTATGCTAGCGGGACTCTACAATGAGCAGTTCTTC.

The table lists this clone with a few counts. The chain has TRBV15 and TRBJ2-7; 11 bases align to TRBD1. V trimming: 5 bases; J trimming: 5 bases; junction bases outside the gene matches: 8. The germline V gene encodes CDR1 LNHNV and CDR2 YYDKDF (reference sequence). This CDR3 has 15 residues. Here the CDR3 DNA reads TGTGCCACCAGCGGGGGGACAGGGGGAATCCACGAGCAGTACTTC. Translating it yields CATSGGTGGIHEQYF.

The chain combines TRBV29-1 with TRBJ2-1, with D perhaps TRBD2 (6 bases). Between the trimmed V and J ends, which lost 1 base and 7 bases, there was a span of 11 bases. Germline CDR1 and CDR2: SQVTM and ANQGSEA. CDR3 size: 13 residues. The CDR3 sequence is CSVEAGDPNEQFF. The CDR3 bases are TGCAGCGTTGAAGCGGGAGATCCAAATGAGCAGTTCTTC.

J is TRBJ2-4 and V is TRBV30; D possibly corresponds to TRBD1 (7 bases). Germline loops: CDR1 GTSNPN, CDR2 SVGIG (reference sequence). V was pared by 5 bases and J by 2 bases, with 19 bases between. The CDR3 covers 16 residues. CDR3 loop: CAWPGGTTLSKNIQYF. The CDR3 DNA sequence: TGTGCCTGGCCAGGGGGGACAACGTTATCCAAAAACATTCAGTACTTC.

This clone was observed once. The V call is TRBV28, the J call TRBJ1-6; D call uncertain. The length of the CDR3 is 12 residues. The germline V gene encodes CDR1 MDHEN and CDR2 SYDVKM. The V and J ends lost 8 bases and 12 bases respectively, with 14 bases between them. CDR3 coding DNA: TGTGCCAGCGTCCGAGCGCAGAGACCCCTCCACTTT. It is translated as CASVRAQRPLHF.

V and J are TRBV7-8 and TRBJ1-1; unclear D gene. V was shortened by 0 bases and J by 4 bases, with 9 bases between the two germline ends. The CDR3 covers 14 residues. Germline CDR1 is SGHVS and CDR2 is FQNEAQ. The CDR3 region is CASSLAHTSTEAFF. The CDR3 DNA is TGTGCCAGCAGCTTAGCCCACACGTCCACTGAAGCTTTCTTT.

The V call is TRBV5-1, the J call TRBJ2-5; 8 positions agree with TRBD1. The CDR3 has 14 residues. J gave up 2 bases and V 2 bases, and 2 bases lay outside the gene matches. CDR1 is SGHRS, CDR2 YFSETQ, per germline. This CDR3 reads CASSFGQGQETQYF. The CDR3 nucleotides are TGCGCCAGCAGCTTTGGACAGGGTCAAGAGACCCAGTACTTC.

The rearrangement uses TRBV27 and TRBJ1-1, with a possible D match to TRBD1 (6 bases). V was trimmed by 5 bases and J by 0 bases, leaving 10 bases between them. Germline CDR1 reads MNHEY; CDR2 reads SMNVEV (reference sequence). The length of the CDR3 is 14 residues. CDR3 DNA sequence: TGTGCCAGCAGTAGAAGGACAGTGAACACTGAAGCTTTCTTT. This translates into CASSRRTVNTEAFF.

This clone has a handful of counts. Other DNA sequences in the same sample also yield this CDR3. This rearrangement joins TRBV10-1 to TRBJ1-5; D perhaps matches TRBD1 (6 bases). V lost 7 bases, J lost 5 bases, and 12 bases lay in between. The CDR3 sequence is 13 residues long. Per the germline V gene, CDR1 is WNHNN and CDR2 is SYGVQD (reference sequence). The CDR3 DNA reads TGCGCCAGCAATAACAGGGTCGATCAGCCCCAGCATTTT. Translation: CASNNRVDQPQHF.

The chain combines TRBV29-1 with TRBJ2-3; 11 nucleotides align to TRBD2. V shed 7 bases, J shed 2 bases, and the junction held 5 bases outside the gene matches. CDR3 length: 14 amino acids. Germline V gene sequence: CDR1 SQVTM, CDR2 ANQGSEA. The CDR3: CSAEGLAVTDTQYF. The CDR3, as DNA: TGCAGCGCAGAGGGACTAGCGGTCACAGATACGCAGTATTTT.

CDR3 sequence reads: CASSPGQGDIQYF. The CDR3 bases are TGTGCCAGCTCACCGGGACAGGGGGACATTCAGTACTTC. The chain joins TRBV18 to TRBJ2-4; 11 bases are a match to TRBD1. Germline trimming cut 3 bases from V and 8 bases from J; bases unmatched to any gene: 0. Germline lookup yields CDR1 KGHSH and CDR2 LQKENI. CDR3 size: 13 residues.

CDR3 loop: CAWSVLAGGSGELFF. The CDR3, as DNA: TGTGCCTGGAGTGTACTAGCGGGAGGGTCCGGGGAGCTGTTTTTT. V usage is TRBV30 and J usage is TRBJ2-2; 13 bases fit TRBD2. With V trimmed by 0 bases and J by 6 bases, 1 base remained unmatched. Germline V gene sequence: CDR1 GTSNPN, CDR2 SVGIG (reference sequence). This CDR3 region has 15 residues.